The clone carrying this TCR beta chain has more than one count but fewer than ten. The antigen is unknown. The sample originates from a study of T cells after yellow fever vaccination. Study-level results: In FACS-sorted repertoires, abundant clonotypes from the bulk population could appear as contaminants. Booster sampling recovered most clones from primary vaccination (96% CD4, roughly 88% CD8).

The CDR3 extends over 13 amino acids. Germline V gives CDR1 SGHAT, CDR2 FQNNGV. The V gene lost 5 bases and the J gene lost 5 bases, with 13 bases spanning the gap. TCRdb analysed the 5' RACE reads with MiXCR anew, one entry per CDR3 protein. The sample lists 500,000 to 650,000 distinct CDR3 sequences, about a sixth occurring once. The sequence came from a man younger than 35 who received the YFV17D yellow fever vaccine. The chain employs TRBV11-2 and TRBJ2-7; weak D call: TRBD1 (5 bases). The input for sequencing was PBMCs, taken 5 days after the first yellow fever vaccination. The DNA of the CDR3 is TGTGCCAGCAGCCTCGAAAGGGGCGACGAGCAGTACGTC. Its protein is CASSLERGDEQYV.